This note documents a single T cell receptor beta chain sequence. Its matching antigen is unknown. Compared with germline, one end of the junction differs, possibly owing to a read error. The data belong to a study of T cell repertoires in cytomegalovirus infection. Findings and limits, study-wide: What dominated the ex vivo response were HLA-C-restricted CMV-specific TCR beta clonotypes.

TCRdb ran MiXCR on the reads and lists one entry per CDR3 protein. The table records around 740,000 distinct CDR3 sequences, 35% to 40% of them present only once. This CDR3 comprises 15 residues. CDR1 is SGHVS and CDR2 is FQNEAQ in the germline V gene. This TCR came from a human donor in good health (CMV status not recorded). Some clones in this sample may be carry-over from other donors' samples. This chain connects TRBV7-8 to TRBJ2-7, with 10 nucleotides matching TRBD2. The sequencing input was PBMCs. CDR3 loop: CASSPRAGGPYDQYF. CDR3 DNA sequence: TGTGCCAGCAGCCCTCGAGCGGGAGGGCCGTACGATCAGTACTTC.